This T cell receptor beta chain originates from a study of blood T cell repertoires in COVID-19 (dated by TCRdb to between 2020 and 2021). General notes on the study: Samples covering the acute and convalescent phases of COVID-19 were provided by collaborators in the United States, Italy and Spain. The samples were drawn from the first 160 participants of the ongoing ImmuneRACE study and from roughly 1,300 subjects provided by 6 global collaborators. Deeply sampled blood TCRbeta repertoires from subjects exposed to, actively infected with, or recovered from COVID-19 were included in the dataset. HLA class I and class II types, where available, came from metadata supplied by the sample provider rather than from assay-based typing. The repertoires were made available in a free public database intended to serve as a resource for research on the immune response to SARS-CoV-2. The prospective study material was composed of cDNA or gDNA derived from T cells, B-cell-depleted T cells, or PBMCs. A de-identified subject ID, COVID-19 status, age in years and sex were almost always included in the sample metadata. Overall study results and their limits: Clinical and demographic metadata were provided uncurated, with the amount varying by source and participant.

About this clone itself: Its antigen has not been determined. Nothing much larger sits one base from this clone, and base qualities are not available.

TCRbeta CDR3 regions were amplified from genomic DNA by means of the immunoSEQ Assay, a bias-controlled multiplex PCR. As for the original processing: The number of nucleated cells in each sample was estimated from the amplification of reference gene primers within the assay. To quantify the absolute abundance of each unique TCRbeta CDR3 rearrangement, sequence reads were collapsed and filtered. For each sample, productive Simpson clonality was calculated by taking the square root of Simpson's diversity index across productive rearrangements. Entries here come from immuneACCESS through TCRdb and include only in-frame sequences with V and J called. Some clones fail to appear in such tables; in the studies checked, an unresolved V gene covers under half of the shortfall, and the cause of the remainder is unknown. V, J and clone size are those of that table, while D and trimming were read from the DNA. The sample table holds about 98,000 clones, of which 87% were seen once. About 4.2% of the sample rests with the top ten.

Per the germline V gene, MGHDK is the CDR1 and SYGVNS is the CDR2. Trimming accounts for 2 bases at V and 4 bases at J, while the number of junction bases matched to no gene is 10. The CDR3 measures 16 amino acids from cysteine to phenylalanine. The read is trimmed to its CDR3 DNA, 48 bases read in frame from base 1. Collaborating institutions collected whole blood in K2EDTA tubes following their own protocols. For TCRbeta analysis, collaborators shipped samples in one of three forms: frozen whole blood, isolated PBMCs, or DNA extracted from either of those sample types. Sample: peripheral blood. The clonotype comes from a man between 65 and 85 years old with acute or convalescent COVID-19. The chain uses TRBV25-1 and TRBJ1-2; the central 7 bases match TRBD1. The DNA reads TGTGCCAGCAGTGAACCTCGTGGAGGGGGCGGCTATGGCTACACCTTC. This translates into CASSEPRGGGGYGYTF.